Below, 30 T cell receptor beta chains from the same sample are listed, as sequenced in a study of T-cell memory formation after mild COVID-19. MiXCR, applied by TCRdb to the 5' RACE reads, yields one record per CDR3 protein. The sample lists some 260,000 distinct CDR3 sequences, about a sixth occurring once. The sample consisted of PBMCs or a T cell subset sorted from them (not recorded which). The receptors derive from a man younger than 30 who had mild COVID-19 (a few samples of this study predate the infection). Cell type and time point are not known.

The rearrangement joins TRBV7-3 to TRBJ1-6; D perhaps matches TRBD1 (5 bases). This CDR3 is built from 15 residues. The germline V gene has CDR1 SGHTA and CDR2 FQGTGA. Trimming removed 5 bases at V and 8 bases at J, with 16 bases between. In DNA, the CDR3 is TGTGCCAGCAGCCGCGGGGAAGGGACCTATTCACCCCTCCACTTT. Encoded protein: CASSRGEGTYSPLHF.

The rearrangement links TRBV7-8 to TRBJ1-3; a weak D match, TRBD1 (6 bases). The ends were cut back, 8 bases at V and 2 bases at J, with 13 bases in the middle. The CDR3 length is 14 residues. CDR1 is SGHVS and CDR2 is FQNEAQ in the germline V gene. The CDR3, as DNA: TGTGCCAGCTCCTCCCAGGGGACTGGAAACACCATATATTTT. Translating gives CASSSQGTGNTIYF.

The chain has TRBV9 and TRBJ1-2; D possibly corresponds to TRBD1 (5 bases). The germline V gene encodes CDR1 SGDLS and CDR2 YYNGEE. Trimming stripped 3 bases from V and 7 bases from J, with 13 bases between. The CDR3 has 13 amino acids. CDR3 sequence: CASSAGGGAGYTF. The CDR3 nucleotides are TGTGCCAGCAGCGCGGGGGGGGGAGCTGGCTACACCTTC.

The rearrangement links TRBV7-9 to TRBJ1-1; D ambiguous. There are 12 residues in the CDR3. Germline V gives CDR1 SEHNR, CDR2 FQNEAQ (reference sequence). The V end was cut by 8 bases, the J end by 3 bases, with 10 bases between. DNA for the CDR3: TGTGCCAGCGATATGAGTGACACTGAAGCTTTCTTT. This gives the protein CASDMSDTEAFF.

This clonotype was observed a few times. The chain is built from TRBV3-1 and TRBJ2-1; TRBD2 matches at 11 bases. J gave up 9 bases and V 0 bases, and 4 bases lay outside the gene matches. The CDR3 is made up of 15 amino acids. Per the germline V gene, CDR1 is LGHDT and CDR2 is YNNKEL (reference sequence). The CDR3 is CASSQDSGGASEQFF. The CDR3 DNA reads as TGTGCCAGCAGCCAAGATAGCGGGGGGGCATCTGAGCAGTTCTTC.

This rearrangement joins TRBV5-1 to TRBJ2-3, with D maybe TRBD2 (5 bases). CDR3 size: 16 residues. With 0 bases removed from V and 3 bases from J, the gap between germline ends came to 14 bases. The germline CDR1 and CDR2 sequences are SGHRS and YFSETQ. The CDR3 sequence is CASSLAAVTGTDTQYF. The CDR3 coding sequence is TGCGCCAGCAGCTTGGCCGCGGTGACGGGGACAGATACGCAGTATTTT.

V usage is TRBV21-1 and J usage is TRBJ2-5; TRBD1 is taken as the D call from the table, unchecked against the DNA. TRBV21-1 is a recognized pseudogene. The CDR3 extends over 15 amino acids. The DNA for the CDR3 is TGTGCCAGCAGCCTGGAGGGGACCCCTGGGGAGACCCAGTACTTC. This codes for CASSLEGTPGETQYF.

V gene TRBV6-2 or TRBV6-3 combines with J gene TRBJ2-7, with 9 bases that match TRBD1. The CDR3 length is 12 residues. Germline V CDR1 and CDR2: MNHEY, SVGEGT. The trim removed 6 bases at V and 11 bases at J, leaving 8 bases unmatched. The CDR3 DNA reads TGTGCCAGCAGCCGAGCCCGGGACAGGGAGTACTTC. This codes for CASSRARDREYF.

The rearrangement links TRBV4-1 to TRBJ1-1; D not certain. The V end was cut by 2 bases, the J end by 1 base, with 5 bases between. CDR3 length: 13 residues. Germline V lookup: CDR1 MGHRA, CDR2 YSYEKL. CDR3 loop: CASSQYRNTEAFF. In DNA, the CDR3 is TGCGCCAGCAGCCAATACAGGAACACTGAAGCTTTCTTT.

The rearrangement joins TRBV28 to TRBJ1-5; 9 positions match TRBD1. V trimming: 6 bases; J trimming: 2 bases; junction bases outside the gene matches: 2. The length of the CDR3 is 14 residues. Germline V CDR1 and CDR2: MDHEN, SYDVKM. The CDR3 spells CASRWTGGNQPQHF. For the CDR3, the DNA is TGTGCCAGCAGGTGGACAGGGGGCAATCAGCCCCAGCATTTT. The variable domain in full, with the rest retrieved from reference TRBV28 and TRBJ1-5, is DVKVTQSSRYLVKRTGEKVFLECVQDMDHENMFWYRQDPGLGLRLIYFSYDVKMKEKGDIPEGYSVSREKKERFSLILESASTNQTSMYLCASRWTGGNQPQHFGDGTRLSIL.

The V and J genes are TRBV10-3 and TRBJ2-5; weak D call: TRBD2 (6 bases). Germline loops: CDR1 ENHRY, CDR2 SYGVKD. The CDR3 is 13 amino acids. Trimming removed 2 bases at V and 4 bases at J, with 8 bases between. CDR3: CAISEMGGETQYF. The CDR3 DNA sequence: TGTGCCATCAGTGAGATGGGAGGAGAGACCCAGTACTTC.

This clonotype was counted between two and nine times. This chain uses TRBV7-8 with TRBJ2-7; possible D gene TRBD1, 5 bases. This CDR3 is 13 amino acids long. Trimming removed 8 bases from V and 1 base from J, with 12 bases in between. Germline CDR1 and CDR2: SGHVS and FQNEAQ. The DNA of the CDR3 is TGTGCCAGCTGGGGCGTTTCTTCCTACGAGCAGTACTTC. Translation: CASWGVSSYEQYF.

The rearrangement links TRBV7-9 to TRBJ2-7; D is uncertain. Per the germline V gene, CDR1 is SEHNR and CDR2 is FQNEAQ (reference sequence). The CDR3 extends over 12 amino acids. V was pared by 4 bases and J by 4 bases, with 8 bases between. CDR3 coding DNA: TGTGCCAGCAGCTCAACAGAGTACGAGCAGTACGTC. Encoded protein: CASSSTEYEQYV.

This clonotype showed up just a few times. This chain uses TRBV28 with TRBJ1-5, with TRBD1 as a possible D gene (6 bases). Trimming pared 4 bases from V and 6 bases from J, leaving 16 bases between. This CDR3 has 15 amino acids. Germline V CDR1 and CDR2: MDHEN, SYDVKM. CDR3 region: CASSYLTGAGQPQHF. In DNA, the CDR3 is TGTGCCAGCAGTTACCTCACGGGGGCGGGTCAGCCCCAGCATTTT. Full variable domain (rest looked up from reference TRBV28 and TRBJ1-5): DVKVTQSSRYLVKRTGEKVFLECVQDMDHENMFWYRQDPGLGLRLIYFSYDVKMKEKGDIPEGYSVSREKKERFSLILESASTNQTSMYLCASSYLTGAGQPQHFGDGTRLSIL.

This chain joins TRBV15 and TRBJ2-6; D gene ambiguous. The germline V gene has CDR1 LNHNV and CDR2 YYDKDF (reference sequence). V was shortened by 1 base and J by 0 bases, with 13 bases between the two germline ends. This CDR3 contains 18 residues. The CDR3 coding sequence is TGTGCCACCAGCAGAGGGGGTTACCCCGCCTCTGGGGCCAACGTCCTGACTTTC. The encoded protein is CATSRGGYPASGANVLTF.

This chain connects TRBV7-8 to TRBJ1-1; D gene unclear. This CDR3 has 14 amino acids. The germline CDR1 and CDR2 sequences are SGHVS and FQNEAQ. V lost 6 bases to trimming and J lost 1 base, with 12 bases between them. Here the CDR3 reads CASRRPRRNTEAFF. The CDR3 coding sequence is TGTGCCAGCAGACGACCCAGGAGGAACACTGAAGCTTTCTTT.

The chain has TRBV5-1 and TRBJ2-5, with D perhaps matching TRBD1 (5 bases). Trimming pared 0 bases from V and 1 base from J, leaving 13 bases between. The CDR3 spans 16 residues. The germline gives CDR1 SGHRS, CDR2 YFSETQ. CDR3: CASSLAQGSSQETQYF. The CDR3 DNA sequence: TGCGCCAGCAGCTTGGCCCAGGGTAGCAGCCAAGAGACCCAGTACTTC.

This clonotype turned up a few times. The chain joins TRBV28 to TRBJ1-3, with D tentatively TRBD1 (6 bases). V was shortened by 3 bases and J by 4 bases, with 10 bases between the two germline ends. CDR1 and CDR2 (germline): MDHEN, SYDVKM. This CDR3 is 14 amino acids long. CDR3 nucleotide sequence: TGTGCCAGCAGTTTCGGAGGGGGAGGAAACACCATATATTTT. It specifies CASSFGGGGNTIYF.

The chain uses TRBV12-3 or TRBV12-4 and TRBJ2-7, with TRBD1 identical over 9 bases. Trimming at V came to 6 bases and at J to 0 bases, leaving 6 bases not matched to a gene. The CDR3 has 15 residues. The CDR3 here is CASSRTGDYSYEQYF. The CDR3 DNA sequence: TGTGCCAGCAGCAGGACAGGGGACTACTCCTACGAGCAGTACTTC.

On this clonotype: A much larger clone lies a single base off, so this may be a read error. This chain connects TRBV5-1 to TRBJ2-5; perhaps TRBD2 as D (5 bases). The CDR3 sequence is 15 residues long. The ends were cut back, 0 bases at V and 2 bases at J, with 11 bases in the middle. Germline V gives CDR1 SGHRS, CDR2 YFSETQ. CDR3 in amino acids: CASSLGGCPQETQYF. In nucleotides, the CDR3 is TGCGCCAGCAGCTTGGGCGGGTGTCCGCAAGAGACCCAGTACTTC.

The rearrangement joins TRBV6-5 to TRBJ2-3; 14 bases are shared with TRBD2. CDR3 size: 16 residues. The V gene's germline CDR1 is MNHEY and CDR2 SVGAGI. V gave up 10 bases and J gave up 2 bases; unmatched junction bases: 8. The CDR3, as DNA: TGTGCCATAAGAGGGACTAGCGGGGGCCTCACAGATACGCAGTATTTT. Translated, it gives CAIRGTSGGLTDTQYF.

V usage is TRBV7-9 and J usage is TRBJ1-2; possibly TRBD1 for D (6 bases). Germline CDR1 reads SEHNR; CDR2 reads FQNEAQ (reference sequence). V lost 3 bases to trimming and J lost 9 bases, with 8 bases between them. The length of the CDR3 is 11 residues. The CDR3 spells CASSLGQRYTF. The DNA of the CDR3 is TGTGCCAGCAGCTTGGGACAACGCTACACCTTC.

This clonotype has only a few counts. This chain links TRBV18 with TRBJ2-1; 7 bases are a match to TRBD2. With V trimmed by 3 bases and J by 5 bases, 4 bases remained unmatched. This CDR3 has 14 residues. The germline V gene has CDR1 KGHSH and CDR2 LQKENI. CDR3 sequence reads: CASSPGTTNNEQFF. CDR3 sequence (DNA): TGTGCCAGCTCACCCGGGACTACAAACAATGAGCAGTTCTTC.

The chain has TRBV20-1 and TRBJ2-3; 7 bases match TRBD2. Per the germline V gene, CDR1 is DFQATT and CDR2 is SNEGSKA (reference sequence). V was pared by 6 bases and J by 2 bases, with 5 bases of the junction left unmatched. This CDR3 has 13 residues. CDR3 loop: CSATAGFTDTQYF. The CDR3 region has the DNA TGCAGTGCGACAGCGGGGTTCACAGATACGCAGTATTTT.

This clonotype was found a few times. This chain connects TRBV9 to TRBJ2-5, with D possibly TRBD1 on 6 matching bases. V lost 0 bases and J 5 bases, leaving 11 bases between the germline ends. Germline V CDR1 and CDR2: SGDLS, YYNGEE. There are 14 residues in the CDR3. The CDR3 loop is CASSVGRGRETQYF. DNA of the CDR3: TGTGCCAGCAGCGTAGGCAGGGGCCGCGAGACCCAGTACTTC. The full variable domain, with the rest looked up from reference TRBV9 and TRBJ2-5, is DSGVTQTPKHLITATGQRVTLRCSPRSGDLSVYWYQQSLDQGLQFLIQYYNGEERAKGNILERFSAQQFPDLHSELNLSSLELGDSALYFCASSVGRGRETQYFGPGTRLLVL.

V usage is TRBV5-1 and J usage is TRBJ2-7; 11 positions agree with TRBD2. The V and J ends lost 5 bases and 2 bases, in that order; junction bases with no gene match: 6. The CDR3 contains 15 residues. Looked up from germline, CDR1 is SGHRS and CDR2 is YFSETQ. CDR3 sequence: CASRTGTSGPYEQYF. The DNA for the CDR3 is TGCGCCAGCAGGACGGGGACTAGCGGACCCTACGAGCAGTACTTC.

The rearrangement joins TRBV7-2 to TRBJ2-7; tentative D call: TRBD2 (5 bases). V lost 4 bases and J lost 7, with 17 bases in between. Germline CDR1 and CDR2: SGHTA and FQGNSA. This CDR3 has 14 amino acids. The CDR3 DNA sequence: TGTGCCAGCAGCTCCGCGAGCGGAACGACAGAGCAGTACGTC. It is translated as CASSSASGTTEQYV.

This clonotype was counted a few times. V usage is TRBV12-3 or TRBV12-4 and J usage is TRBJ1-1; D gene unclear. The V and J ends lost 3 bases and 1 base respectively, with 9 bases between them. This CDR3 region has 14 residues. The CDR3 region has the DNA TGTGCCAGCAGTTTTACGATTAAGAACACTGAAGCTTTCTTT. Protein: CASSFTIKNTEAFF.

The rearrangement joins TRBV7-2 to TRBJ2-5; 11 nucleotides agree with TRBD1. The CDR3 is 15 residues long. Germline lookup yields CDR1 SGHTA and CDR2 FQGNSA. The V segment lost 5 bases and the J segment 5 bases; nucleotides outside the gene matches: 7. CDR3 loop: CASSRRTGGLETQYF. Written as DNA, the CDR3 is TGTGCCAGCAGCCGACGGACAGGGGGCTTGGAGACCCAGTACTTC.

At least ten counts were recorded for this clonotype. The chain links TRBV20-1 to TRBJ1-2; D possibly corresponds to TRBD1 (5 bases). Trimming cost V 3 bases and J 7 bases, with 12 bases left between them. The length of the CDR3 is 12 residues. Germline V gene lookup returns CDR1 DFQATT and CDR2 SNEGSKA (reference sequence). The CDR3 sequence: CSASTGLGGYTF. CDR3 nucleotide sequence: TGCAGTGCTAGCACAGGCCTGGGTGGCTACACCTTC.